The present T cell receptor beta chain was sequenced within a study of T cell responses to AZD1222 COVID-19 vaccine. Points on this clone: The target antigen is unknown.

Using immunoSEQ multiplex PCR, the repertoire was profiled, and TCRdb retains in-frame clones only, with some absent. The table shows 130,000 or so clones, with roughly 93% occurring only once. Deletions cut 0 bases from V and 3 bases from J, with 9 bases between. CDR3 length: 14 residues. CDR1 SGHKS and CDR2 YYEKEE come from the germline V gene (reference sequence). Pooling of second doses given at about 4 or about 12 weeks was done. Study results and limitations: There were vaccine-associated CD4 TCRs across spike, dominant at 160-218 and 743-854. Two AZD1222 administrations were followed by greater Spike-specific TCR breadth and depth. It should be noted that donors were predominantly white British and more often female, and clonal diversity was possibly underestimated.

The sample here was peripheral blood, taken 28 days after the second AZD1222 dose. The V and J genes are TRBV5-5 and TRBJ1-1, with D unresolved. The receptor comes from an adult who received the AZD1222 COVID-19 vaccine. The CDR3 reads CASSLGPVDTEAFF. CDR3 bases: TGTGCCAGCAGCTTGGGCCCGGTCGACACTGAAGCTTTCTTT.